The rows below give T cell receptor beta chains drawn from one sample of a study of glioma-infiltrating T cells. TCRdb ran MiXCR on the multiplex PCR reads and lists one entry per CDR3 protein. This sample has 100,000 to 150,000 distinct CDR3 sequences, with around 23% found just once. The specimen sequenced was glioma tissue, nonneoplastic brain tissue, or PBMCs (not recorded which). The receptors were gathered from a human donor with low-grade glioma or glioblastoma, undergoing nonglioma brain surgery, or in good health (not recorded which). CDR3s include the opening cysteine and the closing phenylalanine or tryptophan. The D gene is left open where the match is weak.

>TRBJ2-7|TRBV28|NA
CASQQVSYEQYF
>TRBJ2-3|TRBV5-1|TRBD1
CASSTGDTTDTQYF
>TRBJ2-3|TRBV4-1|NA
CASSQRQRSYTDTQYF
>TRBJ2-5|TRBV20-1|TRBD2
CSARPSGRRQTQYF
>TRBJ1-3|TRBV12-3/TRBV12-4|TRBD1
CASSWGQGNTIYF
>TRBJ1-1|TRBV12-3/TRBV12-4|NA
CASRSQGNTEAFF
>TRBJ2-1|TRBV5-4|TRBD2
CASSPGTSGALNNEQFF
>TRBJ2-2|TRBV4-1|TRBD2
CASTGSGSRVRRSTGELFF
>TRBJ2-7|TRBV7-9|TRBD2
CASSSWTSGSYEQYF
>TRBJ2-3|TRBV19|TRBD2
CASSMGGRYTDTQYF
>TRBJ2-7|TRBV27|NA
CAAGLAPMREQYF
>TRBJ2-4|TRBV3-1|NA
CASSQGEAKNIQYF
>TRBJ2-1|TRBV4-1|NA
CASSQDQYNEQFF
>TRBJ2-7|TRBV6-6|TRBD1
CASSYSSGQGYEQYF
>TRBJ2-7|TRBV12-3/TRBV12-4|NA
CASSWGRTYEQCF
>TRBJ2-3|TRBV7-2|NA
CASSLSQSTDTQYF
>TRBJ1-4|TRBV28|TRBD1
CASSSIGGTGVEKLFF
>TRBJ1-1|TRBV28|NA
CASSLQVMNTEAFF
>TRBJ2-3|TRBV4-1|TRBD1
CASRGQGADTQYF
>TRBJ2-7|TRBV6-2/TRBV6-3|TRBD1
CASSYRDRVSEQYF
>TRBJ2-7|TRBV2|NA
CASSPPLREEYF
>TRBJ1-3|TRBV6-2/TRBV6-3|NA
CASSYPAGRSGNTIYF
>TRBJ2-3|TRBV6-1|NA
CASRVGGPGDTQYF
>TRBJ2-1|TRBV29-1|TRBD2
CSVVISGSPSVYNEQFF
>TRBJ1-3|TRBV7-2|NA
CASSLGSADSGNTIYF
>TRBJ2-7|TRBV12-3/TRBV12-4|NA
CASRSNSYEQYF